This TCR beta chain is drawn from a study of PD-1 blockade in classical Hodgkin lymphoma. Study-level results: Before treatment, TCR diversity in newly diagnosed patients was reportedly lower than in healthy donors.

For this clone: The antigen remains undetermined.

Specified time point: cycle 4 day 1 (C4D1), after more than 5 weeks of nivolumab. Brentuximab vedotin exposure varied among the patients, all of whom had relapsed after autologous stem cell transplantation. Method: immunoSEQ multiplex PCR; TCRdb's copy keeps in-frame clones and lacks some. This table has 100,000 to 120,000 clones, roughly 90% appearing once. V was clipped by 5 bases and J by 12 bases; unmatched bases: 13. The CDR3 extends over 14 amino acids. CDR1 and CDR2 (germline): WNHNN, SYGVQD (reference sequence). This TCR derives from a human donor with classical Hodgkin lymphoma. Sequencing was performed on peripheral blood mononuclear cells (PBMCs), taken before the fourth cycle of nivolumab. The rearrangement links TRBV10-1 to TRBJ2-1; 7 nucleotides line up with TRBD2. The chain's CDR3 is CASSQAWEGSLQFF. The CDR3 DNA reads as TGCGCCAGCAGTCAAGCCTGGGAGGGTTCGTTGCAGTTCTTC.